This TCR beta chain was recorded in a study of OX40 agonist ivuxolimab in advanced cancers. Some clones are missing from TCRdb's copy, which holds only in-frame ones; the method was immunoSEQ multiplex PCR. This table has 30,000 or so clones, around 90% appearing once. With V trimmed by 8 bases and J by 6 bases, 10 bases remained unmatched. Germline V gives CDR1 ENHRY, CDR2 SYGVKD. The CDR3 totals 14 residues. The material was CD4+ or CD8+ T cells sorted from blood, obtained in a trial of the OX40 agonist ivuxolimab. The sequence derives from an adult with an advanced solid tumor such as melanoma, head and neck, liver or kidney cancer. This chain links TRBV10-3 with TRBJ2-3; 8 nucleotides align to TRBD1. The CDR3 loop is CAIGAGGGSDTQYF. Here the CDR3 DNA reads TGTGCCATCGGAGCAGGGGGCGGCTCCGATACGCAGTATTTT.